This is a list of T cell receptor beta chains from one sample in a study of radiotherapy plus CTLA-4 blockade in lung cancer. Assay used: immunoSEQ multiplex PCR; TCRdb lists only in-frame clones, some missing. This sample has 65,000 to 90,000 clones; more than 75% occur once, and the top ten carry just over 0.85%. The sample consisted of peripheral blood, taken from a patient treated with radiotherapy plus ipilimumab. Every receptor here comes from a human donor with non-small cell lung cancer who had stable disease on radiotherapy plus ipilimumab. The conserved cysteine and the conserved F or W are not part of the CDR3 here. Fields, in order: CDR3 protein, V gene, J gene, CDR3 length, D gene. The D gene is left open where the match is weak.

CDR3aa: ASSERTGGGADTGELF; v_gene: TRBV6-1; j_gene: TRBJ2-2; len: 16; d_gene: TRBD2
CDR3aa: ASSLETSGLSGNTQY; v_gene: TRBV5-1; j_gene: TRBJ2-3; len: 15; d_gene: TRBD2
CDR3aa: ASSAETGGYEQY; v_gene: TRBV9; j_gene: TRBJ2-7; len: 12; d_gene: TRBD1
CDR3aa: ASSQTGISYNEQF; v_gene: TRBV28; j_gene: TRBJ2-1; len: 13; d_gene: TRBD1
CDR3aa: ASSRDSIEPLH; v_gene: TRBV11-2; j_gene: TRBJ1-6; len: 11; d_gene: TRBD1
CDR3aa: ASSESRTGTLRLAKNIQY; v_gene: TRBV6-1; j_gene: TRBJ2-4; len: 18; d_gene: TRBD1
CDR3aa: ASSWGQGSYGYT; v_gene: TRBV5-1; j_gene: TRBJ1-2; len: 12; d_gene: TRBD1
CDR3aa: ASSPPLQDYGYT; v_gene: TRBV7-8; j_gene: TRBJ1-2; len: 12; d_gene: -
CDR3aa: ASSRDFSGLKGYT; v_gene: TRBV19; j_gene: TRBJ1-2; len: 13; d_gene: -
CDR3aa: ASKTSGTPSSGANVLT; v_gene: TRBV27; j_gene: TRBJ2-6; len: 16; d_gene: TRBD2
CDR3aa: ASFPGRPSYEQY; v_gene: TRBV7-2; j_gene: TRBJ2-7; len: 12; d_gene: -
CDR3aa: ASSPGIGQSNTEAF; v_gene: TRBV2; j_gene: TRBJ1-1; len: 14; d_gene: -
CDR3aa: ASSTRLGPEAF; v_gene: TRBV19; j_gene: TRBJ1-1; len: 11; d_gene: -
CDR3aa: ASSFVRINEQF; v_gene: TRBV5-5; j_gene: TRBJ2-1; len: 11; d_gene: -
CDR3aa: ASSFLRGSGTDTQY; v_gene: TRBV7-9; j_gene: TRBJ2-3; len: 14; d_gene: TRBD1
CDR3aa: ASSPRGAGTDTQY; v_gene: TRBV9; j_gene: TRBJ2-3; len: 13; d_gene: -
CDR3aa: ASSPPTGVNTEAF; v_gene: TRBV7-2; j_gene: TRBJ1-1; len: 13; d_gene: TRBD1
CDR3aa: ASSDNPSPNYGYT; v_gene: TRBV2; j_gene: TRBJ1-2; len: 13; d_gene: -
CDR3aa: ASSQGPQGNSYEQY; v_gene: TRBV4-1; j_gene: TRBJ2-7; len: 14; d_gene: TRBD1
CDR3aa: ASSQAAGGARTEAF; v_gene: TRBV4-2; j_gene: TRBJ1-1; len: 14; d_gene: -
CDR3aa: ASRSGTGGNYGYT; v_gene: TRBV6-1; j_gene: TRBJ1-2; len: 13; d_gene: TRBD1
CDR3aa: ASSPGGSQY; v_gene: TRBV11-2; j_gene: TRBJ2-5; len: 9; d_gene: TRBD2
CDR3aa: ASSGKTSGGGDWGYHEQY; v_gene: TRBV6-1; j_gene: TRBJ2-7; len: 18; d_gene: -
CDR3aa: ASSPAHQETQY; v_gene: TRBV28; j_gene: TRBJ2-5; len: 11; d_gene: -
CDR3aa: ASSGQGGLADRYEQY; v_gene: TRBV25-1; j_gene: TRBJ2-7; len: 15; d_gene: TRBD2
CDR3aa: ASSEGPQREGRRRETQY; v_gene: TRBV2; j_gene: TRBJ2-5; len: 17; d_gene: TRBD2
CDR3aa: ASSNGWPPYTEAF; v_gene: TRBV19; j_gene: TRBJ1-1; len: 13; d_gene: -
CDR3aa: ASSLVGDTPLH; v_gene: TRBV28; j_gene: TRBJ1-6; len: 11; d_gene: -
CDR3aa: ASSPQKRGVETQY; v_gene: TRBV7-2; j_gene: TRBJ2-5; len: 13; d_gene: TRBD2